These 27 T cell receptor beta chains came from one sample sequenced in a study of CD8 T cells in ankylosing spondylitis. TCRdb re-derived calls from the 5' RACE reads in MiXCR, one entry per CDR3 protein. Of roughly 160,000 distinct CDR3 sequences in the sample, approximately 10% are singletons; the top ten hold 29%. Sequencing input: blood, either unsorted or a sorted T cell fraction (not recorded which). The receptors here all came from a male donor with ankylosing spondylitis or in good health (not recorded which).

The chain uses TRBV10-2 and TRBJ2-1; tentative D call: TRBD1 (6 bases). The ends were cut back, 4 bases at V and 11 bases at J, with 21 bases in the middle. This CDR3 has 15 amino acids. CDR1 and CDR2 from the germline V gene are WSHSY and SAAADI. CDR3 sequence reads: CASSVYAGVSMKQFF. CDR3 nucleotides: TGCGCCAGCAGTGTGTACGCAGGGGTATCAATGAAGCAGTTCTTC.

This clonotype showed up many times. The chain employs TRBV24-1 and TRBJ2-2; D may correspond to TRBD1 or TRBD2 (5 bases each). V gave up 5 bases and J gave up 8 bases, with 14 bases separating them. The germline V gene has CDR1 KGHDR and CDR2 SFDVKD. This CDR3 contains 14 residues. CDR3 sequence (DNA): TGTGCCACCAGTGCCGAGGGGCCCCCGGGGGAGCTGTTTTTT. This translates into CATSAEGPPGELFF.

This clonotype appeared many times. The chain has TRBV5-1 and TRBJ2-2; D is perhaps TRBD1 or TRBD2 (5 bases each). The V end was cut by 1 base, the J end by 5 bases, with 15 bases between. The CDR3 contains 16 residues. Germline values: CDR1 SGHRS, CDR2 YFSETQ. The CDR3 here is CASSLSPGPETGELFF. The CDR3 coding sequence is TGCGCCAGCAGCTTGTCCCCGGGACCGGAAACCGGGGAGCTGTTTTTT.

In DNA form, the CDR3 reads TGTGCCAGCAGCTCCGGGACTAGGGGGAATGAGCAGTTCTTC. This codes for CASSSGTRGNEQFF. The chain recombines TRBV7-9 with TRBJ2-1; 8 positions match TRBD2. V lost 4 bases, J lost 7 bases, and 6 bases stayed unmatched. Germline CDR1 SEHNR, CDR2 FQNEAQ (reference sequence). This CDR3 contains 14 residues.

This chain connects TRBV7-9 to TRBJ2-7; the match to TRBD2 covers 11 bases. This CDR3 has 14 residues. From germline, CDR1 is SEHNR and CDR2 FQNEAQ (reference sequence). V lost 3 bases to trimming and J lost 3 bases; unmatched junction nucleotides: 1. Here the CDR3 DNA reads TGTGCCAGCAGCTTTAGCGGGGGGGTCTACGAGCAGTACTTC. It encodes CASSFSGGVYEQYF. Complete variable domain (other parts from reference TRBV7-9 and TRBJ2-7): DTGVSQNPRHKITKRGQNVTFRCDPISEHNRLYWYRQTLGQGPEFLTYFQNEAQLEKSRLLSDRFSAERPKGSFSTLEIQRTEQGDSAMYLCASSFSGGVYEQYFGPGTRLTVT.

This chain joins TRBV5-6 and TRBJ2-3; D perhaps matches TRBD2 (6 bases). Trimming removed 3 bases from V and 4 bases from J, with 15 bases in between. CDR3 length equals 15 residues. From germline, CDR1 is SGHDT and CDR2 YYEEEE. CDR3 loop: CASSSPTGEADTQYF. The CDR3 nucleotides are TGTGCCAGCAGCTCCCCCACGGGAGAAGCAGATACGCAGTATTTT.

This clonotype was detected many times. J is TRBJ2-2 and V is TRBV5-4; D is possibly TRBD1 (6 bases). V was clipped by 0 bases and J by 6 bases, with 9 bases between them. This CDR3 comprises 14 residues. The germline V gene has CDR1 SGHNT and CDR2 YYREEE (reference sequence). The CDR3 protein is CASSLDPGAGELFF. The CDR3 DNA follows: TGTGCCAGCAGCTTGGATCCAGGGGCCGGGGAGCTGTTTTTT.

This clonotype was counted a few times. The chain carries TRBV7-2 and TRBJ2-4, with D perhaps TRBD2 (7 bases). Germline V lookup: CDR1 SGHTA, CDR2 FQGNSA. The ends were cut back, 1 base at V and 2 bases at J, with 24 bases in the middle. CDR3 length: 20 amino acids. This chain's CDR3 is CASSLGLGGPPPEPKNIQYF. In DNA, the CDR3 is TGTGCCAGCAGCTTAGGGCTGGGGGGGCCCCCCCCGGAGCCCAAAAACATTCAGTACTTC.

The table lists this clonotype with many counts. The DNA of the CDR3 is TGTGCCACGTACAGGGGGCGGACTGAAGCTTTCTTT. Translation: CATYRGRTEAFF. The chain is built from TRBV6-2 or TRBV6-3 and TRBJ1-1; 9 bases line up with TRBD1. The V gene end was trimmed by 10 bases and the J gene end by 5 bases; junction bases not matched to a gene: 5. This CDR3 contains 12 residues. CDR1 and CDR2 from the germline V gene are MNHEY and SVGEGT.

This clonotype was recorded at least ten times. The rearrangement uses TRBV24-1 and TRBJ2-1; 12 positions agree with TRBD2. Germline-derived CDR1 and CDR2 are KGHDR and SFDVKD. V trimming: 4 bases; J trimming: 10 bases; junction bases outside the gene matches: 16. CDR3 length: 18 amino acids. The CDR3 nucleotides are TGTGCCACCAGTGACTTACCCGGACTAGCGGGGTCCTATCGGGAGCAGTTCTTC. Amino acids: CATSDLPGLAGSYREQFF.

This clonotype was counted ten times or more. The rearrangement joins TRBV5-5 to TRBJ1-2, with no clear D. The CDR3 totals 14 residues. Trimming cost V 0 bases and J 8 bases, with 14 bases left between them. CDR1 and CDR2 (germline): SGHKS, YYEKEE (reference sequence). The CDR3 loop reads CASSLVAVGEGYTF. The CDR3 region has the DNA TGTGCCAGCAGCTTGGTTGCGGTCGGGGAGGGCTACACCTTC.

The rearrangement links TRBV11-2 to TRBJ2-1; TRBD2 agrees at 10 bases. V shed 4 bases and J 7 bases; nucleotides not matched to a gene: 4. Germline values: CDR1 SGHAT, CDR2 FQNNGV. The CDR3 spans 14 residues. The CDR3 sequence is CASSSGLAVNEQFF. The CDR3 nucleotides read TGTGCCAGCAGCTCCGGACTAGCGGTTAATGAGCAGTTCTTC.

About this clonotype: At one of its ends the junction is not consistent with the germline gene, which may arise from a read error. The chain employs TRBV27 and TRBJ1-6; D not certain. CDR3 length equals 16 residues. CDR1 and CDR2 (germline): MNHEY, SMNVEV (reference sequence). The DNA of the CDR3 is TGTGCCACCAGTTCAAACACCAACTTGGCGGTAGGAACCCTCCACTTT. Protein product: CATSSNTNLAVGTLHF.

The gene calls are TRBV9 and TRBJ2-3; D is undetermined. This CDR3 contains 14 residues. Germline CDR1 is SGDLS and CDR2 is YYNGEE. The V gene lost 4 bases and the J gene lost 4 bases, with 13 bases spanning the gap. The CDR3 loop reads CASSPLTPPDTQYF. The CDR3 DNA reads as TGTGCCAGCAGCCCTTTAACTCCACCAGATACGCAGTATTTT.

The CDR3 sequence: CASSLDSGRGRRGELFF. Written as DNA, the CDR3 is TGTGCCAGCAGCTTAGATTCGGGCAGGGGGCGCCGAGGGGAGCTGTTTTTT. The chain uses TRBV11-3 and TRBJ2-2, with 8 bases identical to TRBD1. Germline trimming cut 0 bases from V and 8 bases from J; bases unmatched to any gene: 11. The CDR3 totals 17 residues. Germline V CDR1 and CDR2: SGHNT, YENEEA.

V gene TRBV5-6 combines with J gene TRBJ1-6, with D perhaps matching TRBD1 (6 bases). The germline V gene has CDR1 SGHDT and CDR2 YYEEEE. This CDR3 is built from 16 residues. V was cut by 0 bases and J by 5 bases, with 12 bases left in between. DNA of the CDR3: TGTGCCAGCAGCTTGGCGGGGGCCTACGATAATTCACCCCTCCACTTT. Residues: CASSLAGAYDNSPLHF.

This clonotype has at least ten counts. The chain couples TRBV7-8 to TRBJ2-1; 7 positions match TRBD2. V shed 5 bases and J 0 bases; nucleotides not matched to a gene: 7. The CDR3 runs to 16 residues. Germline V CDR1 and CDR2: SGHVS, FQNEAQ. Here the CDR3 reads CASSPVGGGSYNEQFF. The CDR3, as DNA: TGTGCCAGCAGCCCAGTGGGCGGGGGCTCCTACAATGAGCAGTTCTTC. The full variable domain, with the rest looked up from reference TRBV7-8 and TRBJ2-1, is GAGVSQSPRYKVAKRGQDVALRCDPISGHVSLFWYQQALGQGPEFLTYFQNEAQLDKSGLPSDRFFAERPEGSVSTLKIQRTQQEDSAVYLCASSPVGGGSYNEQFFGPGTRLTVL.

This clonotype was found many times. V gene TRBV7-8 combines with J gene TRBJ2-1; 10 bases align to TRBD2. V trimming: 10 bases; J trimming: 3 bases; junction bases outside the gene matches: 18. Per germline, CDR1 SGHVS and CDR2 FQNEAQ. This CDR3 is 18 amino acids long. CDR3 in DNA: TGTGCCACTCATCTGCTATCCGTGGCTAGCGGGAGCTACAATGAGCAGTTCTTC. As protein: CATHLLSVASGSYNEQFF.

Many counts were recorded for this clonotype. This sequence joins TRBV29-1 and TRBJ2-1; D is undetermined. Germline CDR1 and CDR2: SQVTM and ANQGSEA. The CDR3 is made up of 11 amino acids. Trimming removed 2 bases from V and 6 bases from J, with 5 bases in between. CDR3 amino acids: CSVESLNEQFF. The DNA of the CDR3 is TGCAGCGTTGAAAGCCTCAATGAGCAGTTCTTC.

This clonotype occurred many times. This chain uses TRBV5-6 with TRBJ1-2, with 7 bases fitting TRBD1. The V and J ends lost 1 base and 3 bases, in that order; junction bases with no gene match: 12. Germline CDR1 and CDR2: SGHDT and YYEEEE. This CDR3 spans 17 amino acids. The CDR3 coding sequence is TGTGCCAGCAGCTTGTATTTGACAGGGTATGTTGACTATGGCTACACCTTC. Translation: CASSLYLTGYVDYGYTF.

This clonotype was seen a handful of times. The chain recombines TRBV11-2 with TRBJ1-1; TRBD1 agrees at 9 bases. From germline, CDR1 is SGHAT and CDR2 FQNNGV. The CDR3 consists of 14 residues. The V gene end was trimmed by 1 base and the J gene end by 5 bases; junction bases not matched to a gene: 2. DNA of the CDR3: TGTGCCAGCAGCTTAGTAGGACAGGGGACTGAAGCTTTCTTT. As protein: CASSLVGQGTEAFF.

The J gene is TRBJ2-3, the V gene TRBV24-1, with 8 bases matching TRBD2. Germline assignment: CDR1 KGHDR and CDR2 SFDVKD. The V and J ends lost 4 bases and 0 bases, in that order; junction bases with no gene match: 8. The CDR3 covers 17 residues. The CDR3 loop reads CATSDQLAGASTDTQYF. In DNA, the CDR3 is TGTGCCACCAGTGACCAGCTAGCGGGTGCTAGCACAGATACGCAGTATTTT.

This clonotype appeared many times. This sequence joins TRBV27 and TRBJ1-4, with D possibly TRBD1 on 6 matching bases. V lost 3 bases and J 8 bases, leaving 13 bases between the germline ends. Germline CDR1 reads MNHEY; CDR2 reads SMNVEV (reference sequence). The CDR3 has 14 residues. CDR3 DNA sequence: TGTGCCAGCAGTTTGGGGGGCCCCAGAGAAAAACTGTTTTTT. This codes for CASSLGGPREKLFF.

The chain couples TRBV30 to TRBJ2-2, with D unresolved. The V and J ends lost 3 bases and 5 bases respectively, with 13 bases between them. This CDR3 has 14 residues. Germline assignment: CDR1 GTSNPN and CDR2 SVGIG (reference sequence). CDR3 sequence (DNA): TGTGCCTGGAGGACTCCGCCGAGGACCGGGGAGCTGTTTTTT. Protein product: CAWRTPPRTGELFF.

This clonotype was seen once. The chain carries TRBV7-9 and TRBJ2-6; D possibly corresponds to TRBD1 (6 bases). Germline lookup yields CDR1 SEHNR and CDR2 FQNEAQ (reference sequence). The CDR3 has 17 residues. Trimming cost V 0 bases and J 3 bases, with 12 bases left between them. CDR3 in DNA: TGTGCCAGCAGCTTAGCGCTACAGGGTGATGGGGCCAACGTCCTGACTTTC. Translated: CASSLALQGDGANVLTF.

There are a few counts of this clonotype. The chain employs TRBV24-1 and TRBJ2-1; 8 bases are a match to TRBD2. From germline, CDR1 is KGHDR and CDR2 SFDVKD. The CDR3 contains 14 residues. Trimming removed 7 bases from V and 6 bases from J; junction bases left unmatched: 7. Written as DNA, the CDR3 is TGTGCCACCAGCGGGACTAGTCAAATCAATGAGCAGTTCTTC. As protein: CATSGTSQINEQFF.

This clonotype was seen repeatedly, ten times or more. The chain uses TRBV11-2 and TRBJ2-1; the match to TRBD2 covers 11 bases. V dropped 6 bases and J dropped 7; count of bases not matched to a gene: 14. CDR1 SGHAT and CDR2 FQNNGV come from the germline V gene. The CDR3 has 17 residues. In nucleotides, the CDR3 is TGTGCCAGCAGTACGTCCTTAGCGGGGGGGCGGTTGAATGAGCAGTTCTTC. Its protein product is CASSTSLAGGRLNEQFF.